Given below is one TCR beta chain in context. The data derive from a study of blood T cell repertoires in COVID-19. Overall study: Whether acute or convalescent, the COVID-19 samples came from the United States, Italy and Spain.

Under the authors' procedure: Reference gene primer amplification gave estimated nucleated cell counts. Method: immunoSEQ multiplex PCR; TCRdb's copy keeps in-frame clones and lacks some. Clone size and V and J calls were adopted from that table, with D and trimming inferred from the DNA. The table includes approximately 200,000 clones, 80% detected once. CDR1 is SGHNT and CDR2 is YYREEE in the germline V gene (reference sequence). The CDR3 extends over 18 amino acids. J lost 1 base, V lost 4 bases, and 13 bases had no gene match. The sequencing input was PBMCs or T cells enriched from blood (not recorded which). The rearrangement links TRBV5-4 to TRBJ2-7; 11 positions match TRBD1. This sequence was found in a woman in her thirties or forties with acute COVID-19. DNA for the CDR3: TGTGCCAGCAGCGTAGGACAGGGGGCGCGTCGAGGGTCCTACGAGCAGTACTTC. This gives the protein CASSVGQGARRGSYEQYF.